A single T cell receptor beta chain is shown here with its context. Germline is not matched at one junction end, which may reflect a read error. TCRdb re-analysed the PCR reads in MiXCR, keeping a single row per CDR3 protein. The sample lists 6,700 or so distinct CDR3 sequences, approximately 49% occurring once. The data are from a study of CD4 and CD8 cells across lung adenocarcinoma regions. The CDR3 is 14 residues long. Sequencing input: CD8+ T cells from the center of a lung tumor. The TCR originated in a female donor with lung adenocarcinoma. The CD4 and CD8 labels of this study may be unreliable. The chain couples TRBV12-3 or TRBV12-4 to TRBJ2-3; 7 bases map to TRBD2. The CDR3, as DNA: TGTGCCGGGCGTGGGGGGGGTGCCCGAGAGACCCAGTATTTC. It codes for CAGRGGGARETQYF.